This TCR beta chain was obtained from a study of cytomegalovirus exposure and HLA in healthy donors. Trimming removed 3 bases at V and 1 base at J, with 22 bases between. The CDR3 totals 18 residues. The germline V gene has CDR1 SGDLS and CDR2 YYNGEE. A note on this clone: Its antigen is unidentified.

PCR amplification relied on 60 Vbeta primers (plus 13 Jbeta primers). Sequencing used immunoSEQ multiplex PCR; TCRdb keeps in-frame clones, though not all of them. This sample has 200,000 to 250,000 clones, with around 83% found just once. Overall study results and limits: Being productive about 90% or about 30% of the time was typical of most TCR beta V segments in an earlier analysis. Several top significant clusters appeared, in a later analysis, to be linked to common viral pathogens.

Source material: PBMCs. The receptor was isolated from a girl aged 2-15 years in good health and CMV-seronegative. The chain recombines TRBV9 with TRBJ1-1; possible D gene TRBD1, 6 bases. CDR3 bases: TGTGCCAGCAGCGATCCGGACAGTCATATTTACGGGAACACTGAAGCTTTCTTT. Translating gives CASSDPDSHIYGNTEAFF.